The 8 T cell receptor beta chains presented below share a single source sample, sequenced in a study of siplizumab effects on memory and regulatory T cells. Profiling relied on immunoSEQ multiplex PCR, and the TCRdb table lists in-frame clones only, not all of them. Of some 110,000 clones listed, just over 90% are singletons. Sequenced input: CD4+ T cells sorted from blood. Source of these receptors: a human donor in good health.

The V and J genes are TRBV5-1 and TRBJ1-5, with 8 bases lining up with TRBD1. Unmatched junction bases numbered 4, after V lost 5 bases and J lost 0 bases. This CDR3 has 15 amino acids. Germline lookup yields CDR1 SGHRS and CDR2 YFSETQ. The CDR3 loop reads CASSPGTGSNQPQHF. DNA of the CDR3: TGCGCCAGCAGTCCCGGGACAGGTAGCAATCAGCCCCAGCATTTT.

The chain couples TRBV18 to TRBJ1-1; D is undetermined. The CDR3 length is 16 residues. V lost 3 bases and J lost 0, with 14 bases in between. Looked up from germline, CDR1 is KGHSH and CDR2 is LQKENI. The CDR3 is CASSPTQISMNTEAFF. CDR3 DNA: TGTGCCAGCTCACCTACGCAGATCAGCATGAACACTGAAGCTTTCTTT.

CDR3 region: CASSSYSGGYEQYF. As DNA, the CDR3 is TGTGCCAGCAGTTCCTATAGCGGGGGGTACGAGCAGTACTTC. J is TRBJ2-7 and V is TRBV6-6, with TRBD2 matching 10 bases. Trimming took 4 bases from V and 4 from J; bases not matched to a gene: 4. The CDR3 sequence is 14 residues long. The germline V gene has CDR1 MNHNY and CDR2 SVGAGI (reference sequence).

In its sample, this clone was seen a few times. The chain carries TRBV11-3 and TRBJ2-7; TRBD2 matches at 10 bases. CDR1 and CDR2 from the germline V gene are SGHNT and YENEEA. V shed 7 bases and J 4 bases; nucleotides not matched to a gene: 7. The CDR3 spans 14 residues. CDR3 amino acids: CASTRTSGSYEQYF. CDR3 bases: TGTGCCAGCACGCGGACTAGCGGCAGTTACGAGCAGTACTTC.

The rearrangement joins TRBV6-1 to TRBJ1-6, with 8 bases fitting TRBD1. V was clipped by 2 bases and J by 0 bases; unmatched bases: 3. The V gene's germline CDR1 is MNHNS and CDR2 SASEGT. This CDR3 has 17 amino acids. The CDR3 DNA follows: TGTGCCAGCAGTGAACGACAGGGGAGCTCCTATAATTCACCCCTCCACTTT. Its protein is CASSERQGSSYNSPLHF.

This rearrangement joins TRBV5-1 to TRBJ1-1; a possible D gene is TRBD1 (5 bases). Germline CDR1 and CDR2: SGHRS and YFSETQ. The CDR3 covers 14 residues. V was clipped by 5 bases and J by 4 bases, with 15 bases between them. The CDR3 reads CASRWGGDPTEAFF. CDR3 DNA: TGCGCCAGCAGATGGGGTGGGGACCCCACTGAAGCTTTCTTT.

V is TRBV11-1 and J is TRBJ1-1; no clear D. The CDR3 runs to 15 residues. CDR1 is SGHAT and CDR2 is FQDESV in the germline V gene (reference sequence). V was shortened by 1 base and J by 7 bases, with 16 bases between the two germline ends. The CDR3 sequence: CASSLGVTRGIEAFF. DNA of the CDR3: TGTGCCAGCAGCTTAGGGGTGACAAGAGGGATTGAAGCTTTCTTT.

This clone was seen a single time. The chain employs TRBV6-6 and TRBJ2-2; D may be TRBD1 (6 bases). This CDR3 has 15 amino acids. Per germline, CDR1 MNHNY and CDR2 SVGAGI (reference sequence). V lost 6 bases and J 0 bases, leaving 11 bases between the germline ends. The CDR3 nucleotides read TGTGCCAGCAGGACGACAGGCGCGAACACCGGGGAGCTGTTTTTT. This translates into CASRTTGANTGELFF.